The sequence of this TCR beta chain was determined in a study of CD8 T cells in Susac syndrome (dated by TCRdb to the late 2010s). With respect to the entire study: Repertoire sequencing was used to test whether CD8+ T cell activation and differentiation in Susac syndrome was antigen driven.

This clonotype was recorded only once. Its antigen has not been determined. No quality values exist for individual bases; no much larger clone is one base distant. One read alone is a weak basis. RNA was extracted using the RNeasy kit, and about 0.45 to 1 ug of the RNA was reverse transcribed with random hexamers. The immunoSEQ multiplex PCR assay, which covers 54 Vbeta and 13 Jbeta segments, was used to amplify TCR beta CDR3 regions. PCR amplification bias was corrected by using a synthetic template baseline for primer optimization and computational correction. Per the original workflow: Reads were assigned to V, D and J genes according to IMGT and analyzed in immunoSEQ Analyzer, with only productive sequences retained. Clonality was computed as one minus Shannon entropy normalized by log2 of the number of productive unique sequences. For each patient and control, public and private clones were evaluated within the 100 most prevalent clones. Susac-specific clones were defined as absent from healthy and MS cohorts, around 980 published viral clones and other ImmuneACCESS disease sequences. TCRdb applied fastp at Q25 and MiXCR to the public reads, then kept only in-frame beta chains. Rows merge per CDR3 protein into single entries with the most common DNA and genes. It is TCRdb's table, rather than the study itself, that gives the V and J calls and clone size. Here the sample has approximately 200,000 distinct CDR3 sequences; 95% occur a single time. The ten top clones hold approximately 0.075% of the sample.

General conclusions and limits of the study: The number of individuals in the TCR sequencing and HLA analysis was acknowledged as relatively small.

From the cysteine through the phenylalanine, the CDR3 covers 13 amino acids. Only CDR3 DNA is held: 39 bases, read in frame from base 1. The germline V gene specifies SGDLS as CDR1 and YYNGEE as CDR2. Trimming removed 4 bases from V and 6 bases from J, leaving 13 bases between the germline ends. High-throughput TCR beta sequencing profiled peripheral blood CD8+ and CD4+ T cells from healthy donors, Susac syndrome patients and multiple sclerosis patients. Treatment-naive patients with stable or active relapsing-remitting disease fulfilling revised McDonald criteria were used as multiple sclerosis controls. CD8+ TEMRA cells were enriched by FACS, while bulk CD8+ and CD4+ T cells were purified by magnetic negative isolation. Blood was drawn into EDTA tubes, processed within 24 hours, and PBMCs were isolated by density gradient centrifugation. PBMCs intended for TCR sequencing were frozen in liquid nitrogen and were later thawed in a 37 degrees C water bath. Purity of sorted or isolated CD4+, CD8+ and CD8+ TEMRA cells was at least 90%.

Sequencing used CD4+ T cells from PBMCs. This sequence originates from a human donor with multiple sclerosis. The chain was built from TRBV9 and TRBJ1-2; a weak D assignment points to TRBD1 (5 bases agree). CDR3 region: CASSPGPKDGYTF. In nucleotides, the sequence is TGTGCCAGCAGCCCGGGACCTAAGGATGGCTACACCTTC. This CDR3, with the reference TRBV9 and TRBJ1-2 proteins standing in past its ends, gives the full variable domain DSGVTQTPKHLITATGQRVTLRCSPRSGDLSVYWYQQSLDQGLQFLIQYYNGEERAKGNILERFSAQQFPDLHSELNLSSLELGDSALYFCASSPGPKDGYTFGSGTRLTVV.